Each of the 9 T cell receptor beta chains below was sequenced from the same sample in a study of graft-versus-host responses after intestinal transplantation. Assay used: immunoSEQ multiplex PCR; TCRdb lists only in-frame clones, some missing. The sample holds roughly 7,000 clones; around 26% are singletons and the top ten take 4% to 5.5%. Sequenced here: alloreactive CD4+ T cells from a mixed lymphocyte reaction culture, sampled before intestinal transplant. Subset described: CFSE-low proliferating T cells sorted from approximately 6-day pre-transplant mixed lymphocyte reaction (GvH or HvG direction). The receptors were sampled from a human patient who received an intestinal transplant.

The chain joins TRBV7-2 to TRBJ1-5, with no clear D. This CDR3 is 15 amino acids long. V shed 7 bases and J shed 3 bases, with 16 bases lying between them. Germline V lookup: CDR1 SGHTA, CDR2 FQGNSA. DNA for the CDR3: TGTGCCAGCACCCCCAGTATAGGGTCCAATCAGCCCCAGCATTTT. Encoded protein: CASTPSIGSNQPQHF.

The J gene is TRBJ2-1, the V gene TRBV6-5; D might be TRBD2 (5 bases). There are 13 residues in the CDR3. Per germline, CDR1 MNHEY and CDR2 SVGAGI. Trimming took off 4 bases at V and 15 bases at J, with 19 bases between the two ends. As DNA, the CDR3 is TGTGCCAGCAGTTCATCCTACCCACTAGTCCGGTTCTTC. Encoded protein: CASSSSYPLVRFF.

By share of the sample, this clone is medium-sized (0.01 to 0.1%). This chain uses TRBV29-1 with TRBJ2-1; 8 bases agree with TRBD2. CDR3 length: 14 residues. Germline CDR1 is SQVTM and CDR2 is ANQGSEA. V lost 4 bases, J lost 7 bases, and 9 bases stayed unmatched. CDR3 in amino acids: CSVGYSGSGNEQFF. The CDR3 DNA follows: TGCAGCGTTGGGTACAGCGGGAGTGGGAATGAGCAGTTCTTC.

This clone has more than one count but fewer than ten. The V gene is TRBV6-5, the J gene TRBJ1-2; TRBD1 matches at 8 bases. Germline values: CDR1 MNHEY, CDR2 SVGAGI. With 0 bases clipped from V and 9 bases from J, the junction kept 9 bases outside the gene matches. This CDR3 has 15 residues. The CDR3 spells CASSYSSGQGFRYTF. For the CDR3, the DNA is TGTGCCAGCAGTTACTCCTCCGGACAGGGATTTCGCTACACCTTC.

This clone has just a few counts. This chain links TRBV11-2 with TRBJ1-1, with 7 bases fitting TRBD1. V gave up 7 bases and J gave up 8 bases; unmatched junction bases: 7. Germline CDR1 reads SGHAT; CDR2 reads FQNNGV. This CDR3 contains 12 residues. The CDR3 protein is CASTRTGAEAFF. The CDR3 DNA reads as TGTGCCAGCACCAGAACAGGGGCAGAAGCTTTCTTT.

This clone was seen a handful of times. CDR3 in amino acids: CAWSKRNEQFF. CDR3 nucleotide sequence: TGTGCCTGGAGTAAGAGAAATGAGCAGTTCTTC. The chain uses TRBV30 and TRBJ2-1; D unclear. Trimming pared 2 bases from V and 7 bases from J, leaving 6 bases between. The length of the CDR3 is 11 residues. In germline, CDR1 is GTSNPN, CDR2 SVGIG (reference sequence).

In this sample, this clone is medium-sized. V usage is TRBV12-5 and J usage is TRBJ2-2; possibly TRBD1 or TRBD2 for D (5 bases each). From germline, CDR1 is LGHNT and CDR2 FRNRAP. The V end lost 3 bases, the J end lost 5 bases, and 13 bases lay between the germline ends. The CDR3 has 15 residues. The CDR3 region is CASGFGASVTGELFF. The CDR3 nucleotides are TGTGCTAGTGGTTTCGGGGCGTCGGTGACCGGGGAGCTGTTTTTT.

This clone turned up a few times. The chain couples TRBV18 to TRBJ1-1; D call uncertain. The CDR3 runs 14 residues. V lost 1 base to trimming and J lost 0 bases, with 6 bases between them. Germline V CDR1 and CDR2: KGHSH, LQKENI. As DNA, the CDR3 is TGTGCCAGCTCACCACAGGGAATGAACACTGAAGCTTTCTTT. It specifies CASSPQGMNTEAFF.

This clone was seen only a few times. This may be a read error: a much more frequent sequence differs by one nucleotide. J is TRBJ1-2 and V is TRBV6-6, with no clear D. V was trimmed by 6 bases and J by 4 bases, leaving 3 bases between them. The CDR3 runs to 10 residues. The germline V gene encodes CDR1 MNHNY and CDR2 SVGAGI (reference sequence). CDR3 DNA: TGTGCCAGCAGCGTCTATGGCTACACCTTC. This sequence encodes CASSVYGYTF.